The 27 T cell receptor beta chains presented below share a single source sample, sequenced in a study of T-cell reconstitution after alpha-beta-depleted transplantation in children. Researchers prepared the TCRbeta library using unique molecular identifiers, the study reports. TCRdb recomputed calls from the PCR reads with MiXCR, one row per CDR3 protein. The profile shows about 500,000 distinct CDR3 sequences, 32% of them singletons. Source: PBMCs from the stem cell graft donor, taken from the stem cell graft. The source of these receptors is a human donor who donated a stem cell graft to a child with aplastic anemia.

This clonotype has only a few counts. The chain employs TRBV10-2 and TRBJ1-1; D not certain. With 1 base removed from V and 3 bases from J, the gap between germline ends came to 6 bases. CDR3 length: 13 amino acids. Germline V gene lookup returns CDR1 WSHSY and CDR2 SAAADI. Written as DNA, the CDR3 is TGCGCCAGCAGTGAGTATGAGCACACTGAAGCTTTCTTT. Translation: CASSEYEHTEAFF.

This clonotype has just a few counts. The DNA of the CDR3 is TGTGCCAGCAGTTCGATACTAGCGGGAGGGCCAACTGGGGCCAACGTCCTGACTTTC. Translation: CASSSILAGGPTGANVLTF. This chain joins TRBV12-3 or TRBV12-4 and TRBJ2-6; 13 bases agree with TRBD2. The CDR3 contains 19 residues. Trimming cost V 4 bases and J 2 bases; bases outside gene matches: 8.

This clonotype appeared many times. The chain is built from TRBV5-5 and TRBJ1-1; D gene unclear. The V end lost 0 bases, the J end lost 4 bases, and 7 bases lay between the germline ends. Per germline, CDR1 SGHKS and CDR2 YYEKEE (reference sequence). The CDR3 totals 13 residues. The chain's CDR3 is CASSLGVSTEAFF. CDR3 DNA sequence: TGTGCCAGCAGCTTGGGGGTGAGCACTGAAGCTTTCTTT.

This clonotype was detected only a few times. V usage is TRBV7-2 and J usage is TRBJ2-7; 7 bases are a match to TRBD1. The CDR3 has 15 amino acids. CDR1 and CDR2 from the germline V gene are SGHTA and FQGNSA. The V gene end was trimmed by 0 bases and the J gene end by 1 base; junction bases not matched to a gene: 3. The CDR3 sequence: CASSLAHRGSYEQYF. CDR3 sequence (DNA): TGTGCCAGCAGCTTAGCCCACAGGGGTTCCTACGAGCAGTACTTC.

This chain joins TRBV7-2 and TRBJ1-1; D is perhaps TRBD1 (5 bases). V was trimmed by 7 bases and J by 1 base, leaving 16 bases between them. Germline CDR1 reads SGHTA; CDR2 reads FQGNSA. The CDR3 is 15 residues long. The DNA for the CDR3 is TGTGCCAGCATGGTCCAGTTCAGGGCGAACACTGAAGCTTTCTTT. It translates to CASMVQFRANTEAFF.

This clonotype appeared a single time. The chain is built from TRBV19 and TRBJ2-3; 7 nucleotides align to TRBD2. V trimming: 5 bases; J trimming: 1 base; junction bases outside the gene matches: 9. Germline V CDR1 and CDR2: LNHDA, SQIVND (reference sequence). CDR3 length: 16 amino acids. CDR3 amino acids: CASSLRTSRGTDTQYF. Here the CDR3 DNA reads TGTGCCAGTAGTCTCCGGACTAGTCGGGGCACAGATACGCAGTATTTT.

This clonotype showed up just a few times. The rearrangement links TRBV29-1 to TRBJ1-4, with TRBD1 matching over 9 bases. The germline V gene encodes CDR1 SQVTM and CDR2 ANQGSEA. With V trimmed by 1 base and J by 1 base, 4 bases remained unmatched. The CDR3 contains 16 residues. The CDR3 sequence is CSVEGTGAGTNEKLFF. The CDR3 nucleotides read TGCAGCGTTGAAGGGACAGGGGCGGGAACTAATGAAAAACTGTTTTTT.

The chain joins TRBV29-1 to TRBJ1-1, with unresolved D. The V end was cut by 4 bases, the J end by 0 bases, with 18 bases between. The germline V gene has CDR1 SQVTM and CDR2 ANQGSEA. The CDR3 runs to 16 residues. CDR3 sequence reads: CSVAPRVELMNTEAFF. CDR3 in DNA: TGCAGCGTTGCCCCGCGGGTGGAATTAATGAACACTGAAGCTTTCTTT.

The chain has TRBV18 and TRBJ2-7; maybe TRBD1 (5 bases). The CDR3 has 14 amino acids. Per germline, CDR1 KGHSH and CDR2 LQKENI. V was pared by 3 bases and J by 1 base, with 10 bases between. CDR3 nucleotides: TGTGCCAGCTCACCGTCGACAGCTTCCTACGAGCAGTACGTC. It specifies CASSPSTASYEQYV.

V and J are TRBV19 and TRBJ2-5; no reliable D call. Germline V lookup: CDR1 LNHDA, CDR2 SQIVND (reference sequence). Deletions cut 5 bases from V and 2 bases from J, with 12 bases between. The CDR3 is made up of 14 amino acids. CDR3 region: CASSPSSPQETQYF. CDR3 bases: TGTGCCAGTAGTCCATCGTCCCCACAAGAGACCCAGTACTTC.

The chain is built from TRBV6-2 or TRBV6-3 and TRBJ2-7; the D is unclear. V was clipped by 6 bases and J by 7 bases, with 13 bases between them. The CDR3 length is 12 residues. CDR1 is MNHEY and CDR2 is SVGEGT in the germline V gene. The CDR3 sequence: CASRALGEEQYV. The CDR3 DNA reads TGTGCCAGCAGGGCTCTCGGTGAGGAGCAGTACGTC.

This chain connects TRBV9 to TRBJ1-1; D might be TRBD1 (5 bases). V lost 4 bases to trimming and J lost 7 bases, with 17 bases between them. CDR3 length: 14 residues. Germline V gene lookup returns CDR1 SGDLS and CDR2 YYNGEE. The CDR3 nucleotides are TGTGCCAGCAGCCCCCCAGGGTTTATGAGTGAAGCTTTCTTT. Translation: CASSPPGFMSEAFF.

This clonotype was seen a single time. This chain links TRBV23-1 with TRBJ2-7; D might be TRBD2 (6 bases). TRBV23-1 has ORF status, its function being uncertain. Trimming cost V 9 bases and J 3 bases, with 9 bases left between them. The CDR3 is made up of 11 amino acids. CDR3 amino acids: CARTRFYEQYV. The CDR3 nucleotides read TGCGCCAGGACTAGGTTCTACGAGCAGTACGTC.

This clonotype was seen repeatedly, ten times or more. This chain joins TRBV5-1 and TRBJ1-1; possibly TRBD1 for D (6 bases). The CDR3 is 15 residues long. Between the trimmed V and J ends, which lost 5 bases and 1 base, there was a span of 15 bases. In germline, CDR1 is SGHRS, CDR2 YFSETQ. The CDR3 nucleotides are TGCGCCAGCAGATCGGACGGACAGCCGAACACTGAAGCTTTCTTT. This translates into CASRSDGQPNTEAFF.

Remarks on this clonotype: At one boundary the junction diverges from the germline segment, which might be a read error. This chain connects TRBV15 to TRBJ2-2; 9 nucleotides match TRBD2. Per the germline V gene, CDR1 is LNHNV and CDR2 is YYDKDF (reference sequence). The CDR3 runs 17 residues. This chain's CDR3 is CATSRDAPSGNSGELFF. The DNA for the CDR3 is TGTGCCACCAGCAGAGACGCGCCTAGCGGGAACAGCGGGGAGCTGTTTTTT.

The rearrangement uses TRBV5-1 and TRBJ2-7; D remains ambiguous. Trimming shortened V by 2 bases and J by 1 base, and 10 bases separated the two germline ends. The length of the CDR3 is 14 residues. In germline, CDR1 is SGHRS, CDR2 YFSETQ. The CDR3 reads CASSFVVESYEQYF. Here the CDR3 DNA reads TGCGCCAGCAGCTTTGTGGTCGAATCCTACGAGCAGTACTTC. Full variable domain (rest looked up from reference TRBV5-1 and TRBJ2-7): KAGVTQTPRYLIKTRGQQVTLSCSPISGHRSVSWYQQTPGQGLQFLFEYFSETQRNKGNFPGRFSGRQFSNSRSEMNVSTLELGDSALYLCASSFVVESYEQYFGPGTRLTVT.

In this sample, this clonotype turned up a few times. The chain employs TRBV29-1 and TRBJ1-2, with 12 bases aligning to TRBD1. The CDR3 has 16 amino acids. Germline trimming cut 8 bases from V and 2 bases from J; bases unmatched to any gene: 12. Looked up from germline, CDR1 is SQVTM and CDR2 is ANQGSEA. The CDR3 DNA is TGCAGCACAGACGGGGACAGGGGGCCCTCCAACTATGGCTACACCTTC. Translating it yields CSTDGDRGPSNYGYTF.

V usage is TRBV5-1 and J usage is TRBJ1-1; D is ambiguous. CDR3 length: 14 amino acids. The germline CDR1 and CDR2 sequences are SGHRS and YFSETQ. V shed 1 base and J shed 1 base, with 8 bases lying between them. The CDR3 sequence: CASSLKAGNTEAFF. The CDR3 DNA follows: TGCGCCAGCAGCTTGAAAGCCGGGAACACTGAAGCTTTCTTT.

This clonotype was observed once. At one of its ends the junction is not consistent with the germline gene, which may arise from a read error. As DNA, the CDR3 is TGTGGCAGCAGTTTTAGGGACAGGGGGCGAGGGGAGCTGTTTTTT. It specifies CGSSFRDRGRGELFF. The rearrangement links TRBV12-3 or TRBV12-4 to TRBJ2-2; TRBD1 matches 12 bases. The CDR3 is 15 amino acids.

This clonotype was observed a few times. The rearrangement joins TRBV18 to TRBJ1-1; D is uncertain. This CDR3 has 14 residues. Germline V gene sequence: CDR1 KGHSH, CDR2 LQKENI. V lost 1 base to trimming and J lost 5 bases, with 11 bases between them. The CDR3 is CASSPLFGETEAFF. DNA for the CDR3: TGTGCCAGCTCACCACTATTCGGGGAGACTGAAGCTTTCTTT.

The genes are TRBV7-3 and TRBJ2-1; D call uncertain. The CDR3 has 12 amino acids. Germline V gene data show CDR1 as SGHTA and CDR2 as FQGTGA. V lost 2 bases to trimming and J lost 10 bases, with 9 bases between them. Here the CDR3 reads CASSLAGGEQFF. CDR3 in DNA: TGTGCCAGCAGCTTAGCCGGTGGCGAGCAGTTCTTC.

This clonotype was seen ten or more times. This chain connects TRBV7-9 to TRBJ2-7, with 9 bases that match TRBD2. Germline CDR1 reads SEHNR; CDR2 reads FQNEAQ (reference sequence). There are 17 residues in the CDR3. Germline trimming cut 1 base from V and 2 bases from J; bases unmatched to any gene: 9. DNA for the CDR3: TGTGCCAGCAGCTTAGTTCTTCCCAGCGGGAGGACCTACGAGCAGTACGTC. Protein product: CASSLVLPSGRTYEQYV.

The rearrangement uses TRBV11-2 and TRBJ1-2; no reliable D call. The CDR3 is 13 amino acids. Trimming cost V 4 bases and J 4 bases, with 10 bases left between them. The germline CDR1 and CDR2 sequences are SGHAT and FQNNGV. The CDR3 here is CASSSSGFYGYTF. In DNA, the CDR3 is TGTGCCAGCAGCTCGAGCGGATTCTATGGCTACACCTTC.

The chain carries TRBV27 and TRBJ1-5; possibly TRBD1 for D (5 bases). V lost 2 bases and J 2 bases, leaving 10 bases between the germline ends. This CDR3 spans 15 amino acids. Germline V CDR1 and CDR2: MNHEY, SMNVEV (reference sequence). The CDR3 spells CASSLIGVGNQPQHF. The CDR3 nucleotides are TGTGCCAGCAGTTTAATAGGGGTGGGCAATCAGCCCCAGCATTTT.

In DNA, the CDR3 is TGTGCCAGCAGGGGGACAGAGTATGGCTACACCTTC. Translation gives CASRGTEYGYTF. The gene calls are TRBV12-3 or TRBV12-4 and TRBJ1-2, with 7 bases aligning to TRBD1. J lost 5 bases, V lost 6 bases, and 3 bases had no gene match. This CDR3 spans 12 amino acids.

This sequence joins TRBV20-1 and TRBJ2-7; D is perhaps TRBD2 (6 bases). The V end lost 0 bases, the J end lost 2 bases, and 14 bases lay between the germline ends. CDR1 and CDR2 from the germline V gene are DFQATT and SNEGSKA (reference sequence). The CDR3 length is 15 residues. CDR3 in DNA: TGCAGTGCTAGAGATGGGACTCGACAAACCTACGAGCAGTACTTC. Translation gives CSARDGTRQTYEQYF.

The chain recombines TRBV5-1 with TRBJ2-2; D is ambiguous. V was clipped by 0 bases and J by 7 bases, with 10 bases between them. This CDR3 has 14 residues. Germline V gene sequence: CDR1 SGHRS, CDR2 YFSETQ. CDR3 region: CASSLASKDGELFF. In nucleotides, the CDR3 is TGCGCCAGCAGCTTGGCCTCGAAGGACGGGGAGCTGTTTTTT.